This TCR beta chain was sequenced during a study of vaccination and CD4 T cells after COVID-19. The sample holds a few counts of this clonotype. What it recognizes is unknown. Treatment denoted: approximately 9-day PBMC culture with coronavirus spike peptide pools or control peptides (ViraFEST assay). Researchers collected the unexposed donor's CD4+ T cells before the COVID-19 pandemic (2011-2018). ViraFEST relied on peptide pools to expand antigen-specific T cells; the TCRs were sequenced afterward. Researchers used the Oncomine TCR Beta short-read assay to sequence DNA from cultured CD4+ T cells. Investigators obtained genomic DNA by extraction from cultured CD4+ T cells. TCRdb re-analysed the PCR reads in MiXCR, keeping a single row per CDR3 protein. The data hold several thousand distinct CDR3 sequences, with 38% observed a single time. Specimen: CD4+ T cells from blood, cultured in vitro. The sequence derives from a human donor in good health.

The DNA for the CDR3 is TGTGCCACCAGCGTTTCAGGGGGCTTCACTGGGGCCAACGTCCTGACTTTC. Encoded protein: CATSVSGGFTGANVLTF. The genes are TRBV24-1 and TRBJ2-6; 8 bases agree with TRBD1. CDR1 is KGHDR and CDR2 is SFDVKD in the germline V gene. The CDR3 has 17 amino acids. J gave up 2 bases and V 7 bases, and 9 bases lay outside the gene matches.